What follows is one T cell receptor (beta chain) and its context. Antigen: not known. Germline V lookup: CDR1 MNHEY, CDR2 SVGAGI. The CDR3 runs to 15 residues. The germline V and J ends were trimmed by 2 bases and 1 base, with 9 bases remaining between them. Using immunoSEQ multiplex PCR, the repertoire was profiled, and TCRdb retains in-frame clones only, with some absent. The sample has 45,000 to 50,000 clones; 92% are singletons. The sample belongs to a study of OX40 agonist ivuxolimab in advanced cancers. Study context: Patients were around 83% male with ages roughly 20 to 80, mean approximately 62. In three patients, partial responses were observed, one with hepatocellular carcinoma and two with cutaneous melanoma.

Study-wide findings and caveats: Also showing low normalized T-cell clonal expansion were some of the nonresponders. Among T cells, CD8+ cells averaged more expanded clones than CD4+ cells.

The chain links TRBV6-5 to TRBJ1-5; D is possibly TRBD1 (6 bases). This TCR derives from an adult with an advanced solid tumor such as melanoma, head and neck, liver or kidney cancer. Sequencing used CD4+ or CD8+ T cells sorted from blood, obtained in a trial of the OX40 agonist ivuxolimab. DNA of the CDR3: TGTGCCAGCAGTTACGGCGGACAGAGCAATCAGCCCCAGCATTTT. Encoded protein: CASSYGGQSNQPQHF.